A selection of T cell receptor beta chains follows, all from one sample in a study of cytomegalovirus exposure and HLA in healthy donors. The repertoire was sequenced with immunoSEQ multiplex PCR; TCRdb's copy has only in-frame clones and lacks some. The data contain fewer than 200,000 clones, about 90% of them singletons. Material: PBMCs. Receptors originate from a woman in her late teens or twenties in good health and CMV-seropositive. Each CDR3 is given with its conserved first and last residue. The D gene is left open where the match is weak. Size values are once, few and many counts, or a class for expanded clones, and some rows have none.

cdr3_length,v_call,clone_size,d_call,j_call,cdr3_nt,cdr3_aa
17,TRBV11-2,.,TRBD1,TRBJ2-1,TGTGCCAGCATCCAGTACCGGGACAGGGAACAATATAATGAGCAGTTCTTC,CASIQYRDREQYNEQFF
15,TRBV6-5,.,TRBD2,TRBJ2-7,TGTGCCAGCAGTTACAGCACCGCGGGAGTTCTCGAGCAGTACTTC,CASSYSTAGVLEQYF
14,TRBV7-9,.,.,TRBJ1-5,TGTGCCAGCAGCGCAGGGTATAGCAATCAGCCCCAGCATTTT,CASSAGYSNQPQHF
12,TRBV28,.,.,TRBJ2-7,TGTGCCAGCAGTCAAGGGGGTGAGGGGCAGTACTTC,CASSQGGEGQYF
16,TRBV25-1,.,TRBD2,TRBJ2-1,TGTGCCAGCAGTGATCCTAGCGGGAGGGCCTTGGATGAGCAGTTCTTC,CASSDPSGRALDEQFF
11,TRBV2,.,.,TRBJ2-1,TGTGCCAGCAGTGAGGAGGGGGAGCAGTTCTTC,CASSEEGEQFF
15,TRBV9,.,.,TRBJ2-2,TGTGCCAGCAGCGGAGGGTTTTCGAACACCGGGGAGCTGTTTTTT,CASSGGFSNTGELFF
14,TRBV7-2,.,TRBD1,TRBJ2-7,TGTGCCAGCAGCCCAAGGGACAGTCTCTACGAGCAGTACTTC,CASSPRDSLYEQYF
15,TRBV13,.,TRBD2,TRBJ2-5,TGTGCCAGCAGCGGGACTAGCGGACTTTGGGAGACCCAGTACTTC,CASSGTSGLWETQYF
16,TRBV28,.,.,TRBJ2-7,TGTGCCAGCAGTTTAGGGTTAAGCGGGCTGGTCTACGAGCAGTACTTC,CASSLGLSGLVYEQYF
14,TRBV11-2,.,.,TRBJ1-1,TGTGCCAGCAGCTTTCGGGACACAGACACTGAAGCTTTCTTT,CASSFRDTDTEAFF
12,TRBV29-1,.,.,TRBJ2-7,TGCAGCGTTGAGCCACAGGGCGGCGAGCAGTACTTC,CSVEPQGGEQYF
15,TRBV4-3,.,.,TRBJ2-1,TGCGCCAGCAGCCAAATGGGAGACTCCTACAATGAGCAGTTCTTC,CASSQMGDSYNEQFF
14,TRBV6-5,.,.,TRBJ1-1,TGTGCCAGCAGTAAAGGACAAAGGGGTTCTGAAGCTTTCTTT,CASSKGQRGSEAFF
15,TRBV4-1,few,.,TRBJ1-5,TGCGCCAGCAGCCAAGACAGGGCTTTTGGACAGCCCCAGCATTTT,CASSQDRAFGQPQHF
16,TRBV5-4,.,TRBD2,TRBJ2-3,TGTGCCAGCAGCTTGGCTCTAGCGGGAGGGGCAGATACGCAGTATTTT,CASSLALAGGADTQYF
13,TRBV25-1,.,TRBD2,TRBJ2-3,TGTGCCAGCAGCTCAAAGGGAGGGGATACGCAGTATTTT,CASSSKGGDTQYF
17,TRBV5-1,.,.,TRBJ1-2,TGCGCCAGCAGCGAGGCCGCGGGGGGCCTACTTTCCTATGGCTACACCTTC,CASSEAAGGLLSYGYTF
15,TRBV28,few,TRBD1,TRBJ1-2,TGTGCCAGCACCGGACAGGCAGGCACATCCCTTGGCTACACCTTC,CASTGQAGTSLGYTF
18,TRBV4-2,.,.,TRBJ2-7,TGTGCCAGCAGCCAAGTTAATTTCGTGAGGACTAGGGGGGACGAGCAGTACTTC,CASSQVNFVRTRGDEQYF
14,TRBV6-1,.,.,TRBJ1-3,TGTGCCAGCAGTGAGGTTAGCTCTGGAAACACCATATATTTT,CASSEVSSGNTIYF
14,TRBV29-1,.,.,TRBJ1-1,TGCAGCGTTGATGCAGGGATCATGAACACTGAAGCTTTCTTT,CSVDAGIMNTEAFF
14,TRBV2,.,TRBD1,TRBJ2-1,TGTGCCAGCAGCCGTGGAACAGGGGGCAATGAGCAGTTCTTC,CASSRGTGGNEQFF
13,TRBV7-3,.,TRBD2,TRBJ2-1,TGTGCTAAGTCCGGGACTACTCACAATGAGCAGTTCTTC,CAKSGTTHNEQFF
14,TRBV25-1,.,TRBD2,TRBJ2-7,TGTGCCAGCAGTGAATTTGGGACTACCTACGAGCAGTACTTC,CASSEFGTTYEQYF
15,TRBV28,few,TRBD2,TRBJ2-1,TGTGCCAGCAGTTTCATTGGCGGGAGGGCCGGGGAGCAGTTCTTC,CASSFIGGRAGEQFF
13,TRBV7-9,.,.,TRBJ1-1,TGTGCCAGCAGCTTTCTCAGCGCCGAGAAAGCTTTCTTT,CASSFLSAEKAFF
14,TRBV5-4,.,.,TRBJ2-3,TGTGCCAGCAGACCGACAGGAAGCACAGATACGCAGTATTTT,CASRPTGSTDTQYF
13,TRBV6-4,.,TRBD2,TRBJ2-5,TGTGCCAGCAGTGAGACTAGCGGAGAGACCCAGTACTTC,CASSETSGETQYF
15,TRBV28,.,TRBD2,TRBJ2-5,TGTGCCAGCAGTAACTCGGCGGGAGCGGGGGAGACCCAGTACTTC,CASSNSAGAGETQYF
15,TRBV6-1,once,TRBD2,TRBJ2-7,TGTGCCAGCAGTGAAGGTACTAGCGGAGCCTACGAGCAGTACTTC,CASSEGTSGAYEQYF
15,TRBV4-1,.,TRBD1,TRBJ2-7,TGCGCCAGCAGCCAACAGAGGGGACAGACCGACGAGCAGTACTTC,CASSQQRGQTDEQYF
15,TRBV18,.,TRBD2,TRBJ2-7,TGTGCCAGCTCACCGCGACTAGCGGGTGGTTACGAGCAGTACTTC,CASSPRLAGGYEQYF
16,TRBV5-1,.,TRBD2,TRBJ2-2,TGCGCCAGCAGCTTACTAGCGGGAGCTGGGACCGGGGAGCTGTTTTTT,CASSLLAGAGTGELFF
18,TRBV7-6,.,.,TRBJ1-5,TGTGCCAGCAGCACCAGAGACGGGCCGACAGCCAGCAATCAGCCCCAGCATTTT,CASSTRDGPTASNQPQHF
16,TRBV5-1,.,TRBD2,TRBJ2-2,TGCGCCAGCAGCTTGGAATTGCGGGAGACCACCGGGGAGCTGTTTTTT,CASSLELRETTGELFF
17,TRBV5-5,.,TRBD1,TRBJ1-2,TGTGCCAGCAGCTTGGGGACAGGGGGCATAGGTAACTATGGCTACACCTTC,CASSLGTGGIGNYGYTF
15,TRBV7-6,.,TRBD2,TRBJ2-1,TGTGCCAGCAGCCCTCTAGCGGGAGCGTTCAATGAGCAGTTCTTC,CASSPLAGAFNEQFF
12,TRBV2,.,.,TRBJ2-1,TGTGCCAGCGGACAACAGGGCCATGAGCAGTTCTTC,CASGQQGHEQFF